The 18 T cell receptor beta chains listed next were all sequenced from one sample in a study of patients and donors after allogeneic stem cell transplantation. TCRdb reprocessed the RT-PCR reads with MiXCR, giving one entry per CDR3 protein. Found here are 150,000 to 200,000 distinct CDR3 sequences, about 32% of them singletons; the top ten hold approximately 3%. Sample: blood, either unsorted or a sorted T cell fraction (not recorded which). The receptors derive from a human donor who was either an allogeneic HSCT recipient or a stem cell or donor lymphocyte infusion donor (not recorded which). It is not recorded whose cells these are; they may come from a transplant donor.

The rearrangement joins TRBV7-2 to TRBJ2-2, with TRBD1 matching over 7 bases. Germline V gene sequence: CDR1 SGHTA, CDR2 FQGNSA. V shed 4 bases, J shed 3 bases, and the junction held 2 bases outside the gene matches. The CDR3 totals 14 residues. DNA for the CDR3: TGTGCCAGCAGCTCGGACAGGCACACCGGGGAGCTGTTTTTT. Residues: CASSSDRHTGELFF. The entire variable domain, with the rest obtained from reference TRBV7-2 and TRBJ2-2, is as follows: GAGVSQSPSNKVTEKGKDVELRCDPISGHTALYWYRQSLGQGLEFLIYFQGNSAPDKSGLPSDRFSAERTGGSVSTLTIQRTQQEDSAVYLCASSSDRHTGELFFGEGSRLTVL.

This clonotype showed up many times. The chain carries TRBV15 and TRBJ1-4, with a weak D call TRBD1 (5 bases). The germline V gene has CDR1 LNHNV and CDR2 YYDKDF (reference sequence). The CDR3 runs to 15 residues. V dropped 1 base and J dropped 7 bases, with 13 bases sitting between them. The CDR3 spells CATSRVRQRVEKLFF. The CDR3, as DNA: TGTGCCACCAGCAGAGTACGACAGCGCGTTGAAAAACTGTTTTTT.

This clonotype occurred many times. The CDR3 coding sequence is TGTGCCAGCAGGTTGGGGTTAGGAGCTTTCTTT. It specifies CASRLGLGAFF. The chain uses TRBV7-2 and TRBJ1-1; D is ambiguous. The ends were cut back, 6 bases at V and 10 bases at J, with 12 bases in the middle. Germline CDR1 reads SGHTA; CDR2 reads FQGNSA. This CDR3 has 11 residues.

This rearrangement joins TRBV12-3 or TRBV12-4 to TRBJ2-5; D is uncertain. The ends were cut back, 6 bases at V and 2 bases at J, with 13 bases in the middle. This CDR3 contains 14 residues. CDR3 in DNA: TGTGCCAGCAGCACTACCCTTGGACAAGAGACCCAGTACTTC. Translation: CASSTTLGQETQYF.

This clonotype has just a few counts. V gene TRBV10-3 combines with J gene TRBJ1-4; TRBD1 aligns across 7 bases. Germline V CDR1 and CDR2: ENHRY, SYGVKD. With V trimmed by 10 bases and J by 6 bases, 8 bases remained unmatched. The CDR3 spans 13 residues. The CDR3 region has the DNA TGTGCCACCGGACAGGCTAGCGATGAAAAACTGTTTTTT. This gives the protein CATGQASDEKLFF.

This sequence joins TRBV20-1 and TRBJ2-1, with a weak D call TRBD2 (5 bases). Germline CDR1 reads DFQATT; CDR2 reads SNEGSKA (reference sequence). There are 14 residues in the CDR3. V lost 6 bases, J lost 1 base, and 13 bases lay in between. The CDR3 DNA is TGCAGTGCCCCGGGGAGACTGTCCTACAATGAGCAGTTCTTC. This sequence encodes CSAPGRLSYNEQFF.

The chain carries TRBV27 and TRBJ2-1; 9 bases are shared with TRBD1. Germline CDR1 and CDR2: MNHEY and SMNVEV (reference sequence). This CDR3 spans 15 amino acids. Unmatched junction bases numbered 13, after V lost 6 bases and J lost 10 bases. CDR3 in amino acids: CASSTANLGTGEQFF. In DNA, the CDR3 is TGTGCCAGCAGCACAGCCAATCTTGGGACAGGGGAGCAGTTCTTC.

The chain links TRBV10-3 to TRBJ1-2; possible D gene TRBD1, 5 bases. V dropped 0 bases and J dropped 1 base, with 21 bases sitting between them. Germline V gene lookup returns CDR1 ENHRY and CDR2 SYGVKD. This CDR3 region has 19 residues. CDR3 region: CAISESNLEQRDFNYGYTF. CDR3 DNA sequence: TGTGCCATCAGTGAGTCGAACCTCGAACAGCGGGACTTTAACTATGGCTACACCTTC.

This clonotype showed up just once. The chain links TRBV12-3 or TRBV12-4 to TRBJ2-5; tentatively, D is TRBD1 (7 bases). The CDR3 has 14 amino acids. V lost 2 bases and J 4 bases, leaving 11 bases between the germline ends. The chain's CDR3 is CASSLWQGGETQYF. DNA of the CDR3: TGTGCCAGCAGTTTATGGCAGGGGGGAGAGACCCAGTACTTC.

This clonotype has more than one count but fewer than ten. The chain is built from TRBV27 and TRBJ1-5; 8 positions agree with TRBD1. Germline V gives CDR1 MNHEY, CDR2 SMNVEV (reference sequence). The length of the CDR3 is 15 residues. V was pared by 3 bases and J by 3 bases, with 4 bases of the junction left unmatched. CDR3 protein: CASSFNRGDNQPQHF. The CDR3 DNA is TGTGCCAGCAGTTTCAACAGGGGGGACAATCAGCCCCAGCATTTT.

The V gene is TRBV6-5, the J gene TRBJ2-5; possibly TRBD1 or TRBD2 for D (5 bases each). Trimming took off 6 bases at V and 5 bases at J, with 10 bases between the two ends. The CDR3 contains 12 residues. The germline gives CDR1 MNHEY, CDR2 SVGAGI. The chain's CDR3 is CASSDGAETQYF. Written as DNA, the CDR3 is TGTGCCAGCAGCGACGGGGCGGAGACCCAGTACTTC.

The chain is built from TRBV5-1 and TRBJ2-3; 15 nucleotides align to TRBD2. CDR1 and CDR2 from the germline V gene are SGHRS and YFSETQ. After removal of 4 bases from V and 13 bases from J, the junction contained 7 bases not matched to a gene. This CDR3 has 14 amino acids. For the CDR3, the DNA is TGCGCCAGCAGCCCCCGGACTAGCGGGAGGGCCGAGTATTTT. Translating gives CASSPRTSGRAEYF.

The chain recombines TRBV7-6 with TRBJ2-2; D is uncertain. Germline values: CDR1 SGHVS, CDR2 FNYEAQ. Trimming cost V 1 base and J 5 bases, with 8 bases left between them. The CDR3 consists of 14 residues. CDR3 bases: TGTGCCAGCAGCTTAGGGTGGCGTACCGGGGAGCTGTTTTTT. Translating it yields CASSLGWRTGELFF.

The chain employs TRBV19 and TRBJ2-7, with D tentatively TRBD1 (6 bases). Trimming left V 6 bases short and J 1 base short, with 19 bases between. This CDR3 contains 16 residues. Per germline, CDR1 LNHDA and CDR2 SQIVND (reference sequence). The CDR3 loop reads CASSPRAGQRSYEQYF. Written as DNA, the CDR3 is TGTGCCAGTAGCCCGAGGGCCGGACAGAGATCCTACGAGCAGTACTTC.

This rearrangement joins TRBV20-1 to TRBJ1-2, with unresolved D. The CDR3 has 15 amino acids. The V gene's germline CDR1 is DFQATT and CDR2 SNEGSKA (reference sequence). Deletions cut 2 bases from V and 5 bases from J, with 18 bases between. The CDR3 loop reads CSARPSFLSQYGYTF. The CDR3 bases are TGCAGTGCTAGACCCAGCTTCCTAAGCCAGTATGGCTACACCTTC.

The chain is built from TRBV2 and TRBJ2-4; either TRBD1 or TRBD2 may supply D (5 bases each). V was cut by 8 bases and J by 7 bases, with 18 bases left in between. The CDR3 extends over 14 amino acids. The germline V gene has CDR1 SNHLY and CDR2 FYNNEI. The CDR3 here is CASLDRGRFNIQYF. The CDR3 nucleotides read TGTGCCAGCCTTGATAGGGGACGCTTCAACATTCAGTACTTC.

This clonotype was picked up many times. The chain links TRBV15 to TRBJ1-1; no clear D. The CDR3 runs 14 residues. V lost 0 bases and J 4 bases, leaving 9 bases between the germline ends. Germline CDR1 reads LNHNV; CDR2 reads YYDKDF (reference sequence). Here the CDR3 reads CATSRDRRLTEAFF. The DNA for the CDR3 is TGTGCCACCAGCAGAGATAGGAGGCTCACTGAAGCTTTCTTT.

This clonotype was counted at least ten times. The J gene is TRBJ1-2, the V gene TRBV27; TRBD1 might be the D (6 bases). The CDR3 has 13 amino acids. The V gene's germline CDR1 is MNHEY and CDR2 SMNVEV (reference sequence). The V end lost 5 bases, the J end lost 4 bases, and 11 bases lay between the germline ends. The CDR3, as DNA: TGTGCCAGCAGTAATCGGGACATCTATGGCTACACCTTC. Residues: CASSNRDIYGYTF.